This T cell receptor beta chain appears in the sequencing data of a study of cytomegalovirus exposure and HLA in healthy donors. About the research overall: About 83 million unique TCRs from HLA-typed donors made up an early data release.

The germline CDR1 and CDR2 sequences are MGHRA and YSYEKL. Trimming removed 5 bases at V and 3 bases at J, with 8 bases between. This CDR3 has 13 amino acids. Study results and caveats: TCR beta sequences reportedly predicted the HLA-A and HLA-B alleles of most subjects accurately.

This clone was detected a few times. Its antigen is still unknown. It was with 60 Vbeta and 13 Jbeta primers that the PCR ran. Some clones are missing from TCRdb's copy, which holds only in-frame ones; the method was immunoSEQ multiplex PCR. This table holds about 130,000 clones, roughly 80% found once. This clonotype originated in a girl aged 2-10 years in good health and CMV-seronegative. The V gene is TRBV4-1, the J gene TRBJ1-5; D may be TRBD1 (5 bases). The specimen was PBMCs. CDR3 region: CASSGHDNQPQHF. Written as DNA, the CDR3 is TGCGCCAGCAGCGGACACGACAATCAGCCCCAGCATTTT.